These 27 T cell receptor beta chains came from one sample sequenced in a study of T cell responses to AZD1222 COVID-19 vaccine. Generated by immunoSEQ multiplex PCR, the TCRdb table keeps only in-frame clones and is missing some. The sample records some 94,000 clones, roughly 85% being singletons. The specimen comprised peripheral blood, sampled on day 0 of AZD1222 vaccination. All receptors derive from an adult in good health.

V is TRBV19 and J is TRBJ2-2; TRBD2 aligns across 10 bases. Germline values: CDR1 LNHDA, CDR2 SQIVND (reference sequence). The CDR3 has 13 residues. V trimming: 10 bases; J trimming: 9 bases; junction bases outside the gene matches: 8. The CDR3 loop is CATISSGGWELFF. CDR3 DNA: TGTGCCACCATATCTAGCGGGGGCTGGGAGCTGTTTTTT.

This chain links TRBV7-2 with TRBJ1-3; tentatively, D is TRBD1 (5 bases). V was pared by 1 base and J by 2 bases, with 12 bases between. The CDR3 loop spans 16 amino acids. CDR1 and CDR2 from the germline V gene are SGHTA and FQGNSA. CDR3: CASSLDAGLPGNTIYF. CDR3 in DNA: TGTGCCAGCAGCTTAGACGCAGGGTTGCCTGGAAACACCATATATTTT.

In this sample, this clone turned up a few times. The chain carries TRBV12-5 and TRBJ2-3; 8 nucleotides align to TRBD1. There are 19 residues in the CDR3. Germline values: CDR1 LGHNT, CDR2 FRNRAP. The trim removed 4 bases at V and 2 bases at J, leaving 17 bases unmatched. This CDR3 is CASGSTNVRGRGPTDTQYF. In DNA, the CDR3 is TGTGCTAGTGGTTCGACAAATGTAAGGGGCAGGGGGCCCACAGATACGCAGTATTTT. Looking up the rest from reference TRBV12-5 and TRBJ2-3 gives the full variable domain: DARVTQTPRHKVTEMGQEVTMRCQPILGHNTVFWYRQTMMQGLELLAYFRNRAPLDDSGMPKDRFSAEMPDATLATLKIQPSEPRDSAVYFCASGSTNVRGRGPTDTQYFGPGTRLTVL.

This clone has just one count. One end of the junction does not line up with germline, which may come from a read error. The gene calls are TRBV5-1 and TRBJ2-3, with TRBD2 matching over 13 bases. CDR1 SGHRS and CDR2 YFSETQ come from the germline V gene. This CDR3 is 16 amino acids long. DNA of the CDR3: TGTGCCAGCAGCTTACGGACTAGCGGGGGCTCAGATACGCAGTATTTT. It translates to CASSLRTSGGSDTQYF.

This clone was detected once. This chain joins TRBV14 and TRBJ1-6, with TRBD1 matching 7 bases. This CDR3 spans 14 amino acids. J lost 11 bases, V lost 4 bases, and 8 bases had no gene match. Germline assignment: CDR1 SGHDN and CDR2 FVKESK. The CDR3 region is CASSRDSPRTPLHF. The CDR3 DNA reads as TGTGCCAGCAGCCGGGACAGCCCCAGGACACCCCTCCACTTT.

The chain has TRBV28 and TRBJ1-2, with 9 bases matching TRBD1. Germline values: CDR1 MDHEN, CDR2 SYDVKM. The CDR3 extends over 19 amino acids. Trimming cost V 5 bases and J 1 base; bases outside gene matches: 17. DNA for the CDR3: TGTGCCAGCAGTCCGGGACAGGGACAGTCCAGGCCCCTTAACTATGGCTACACCTTC. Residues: CASSPGQGQSRPLNYGYTF.

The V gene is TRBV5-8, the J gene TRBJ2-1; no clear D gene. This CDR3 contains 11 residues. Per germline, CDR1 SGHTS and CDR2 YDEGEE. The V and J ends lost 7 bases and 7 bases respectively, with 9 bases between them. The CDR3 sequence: CASLVGNEQFF. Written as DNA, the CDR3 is TGTGCCAGCCTCGTTGGTAATGAGCAGTTCTTC.

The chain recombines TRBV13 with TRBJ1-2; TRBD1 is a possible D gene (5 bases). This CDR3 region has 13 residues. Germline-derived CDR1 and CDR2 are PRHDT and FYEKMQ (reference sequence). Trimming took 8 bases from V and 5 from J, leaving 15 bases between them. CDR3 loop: CASAGQGGYGYTF. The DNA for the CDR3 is TGTGCCAGCGCCGGGCAGGGCGGTTATGGCTACACCTTC.

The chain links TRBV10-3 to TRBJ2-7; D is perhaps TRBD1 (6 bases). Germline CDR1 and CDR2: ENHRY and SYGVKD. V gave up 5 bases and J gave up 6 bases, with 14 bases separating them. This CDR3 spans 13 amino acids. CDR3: CAISPGTPPEQYF. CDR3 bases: TGTGCCATCAGTCCCGGGACACCACCCGAGCAGTACTTC.

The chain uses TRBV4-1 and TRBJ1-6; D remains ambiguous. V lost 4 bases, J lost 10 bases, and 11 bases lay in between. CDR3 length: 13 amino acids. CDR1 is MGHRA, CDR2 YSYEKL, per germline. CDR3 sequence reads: CASSPSNPSPLHF. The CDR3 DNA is TGCGCCAGCAGCCCAAGTAATCCGTCACCCCTCCACTTT.

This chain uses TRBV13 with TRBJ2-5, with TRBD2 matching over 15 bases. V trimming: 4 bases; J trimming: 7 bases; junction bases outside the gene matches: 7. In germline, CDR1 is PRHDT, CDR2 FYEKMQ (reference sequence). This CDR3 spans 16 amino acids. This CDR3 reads CASSSGLAGGSGTQYF. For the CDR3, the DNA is TGTGCCAGCAGCTCCGGACTAGCGGGAGGGTCGGGGACCCAGTACTTC. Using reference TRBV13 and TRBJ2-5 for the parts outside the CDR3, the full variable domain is AAGVIQSPRHLIKEKRETATLKCYPIPRHDTVYWYQQGPGQDPQFLISFYEKMQSDKGSIPDRFSAQQFSDYHSELNMSSLELGDSALYFCASSSGLAGGSGTQYFGPGTRLLVL.

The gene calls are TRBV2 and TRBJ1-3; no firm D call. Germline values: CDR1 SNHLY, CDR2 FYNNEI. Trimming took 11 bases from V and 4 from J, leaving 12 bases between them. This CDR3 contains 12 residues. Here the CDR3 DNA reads TGTGCCGATTCAGCAAGGGGAAACACCATATATTTT. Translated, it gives CADSARGNTIYF.

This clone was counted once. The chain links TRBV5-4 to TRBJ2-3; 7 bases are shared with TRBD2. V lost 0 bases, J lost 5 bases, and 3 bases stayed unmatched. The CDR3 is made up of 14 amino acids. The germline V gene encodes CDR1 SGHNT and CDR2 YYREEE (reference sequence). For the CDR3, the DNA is TGTGCCAGCAGCTTGGTCGGGAGGCTAGATACGCAGTATTTT. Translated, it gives CASSLVGRLDTQYF. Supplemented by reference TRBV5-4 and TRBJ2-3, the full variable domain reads ETGVTQSPTHLIKTRGQQVTLRCSSQSGHNTVSWYQQALGQGPQFIFQYYREEENGRGNFPPRFSGLQFPNYSSELNVNALELDDSALYLCASSLVGRLDTQYFGPGTRLTVL.

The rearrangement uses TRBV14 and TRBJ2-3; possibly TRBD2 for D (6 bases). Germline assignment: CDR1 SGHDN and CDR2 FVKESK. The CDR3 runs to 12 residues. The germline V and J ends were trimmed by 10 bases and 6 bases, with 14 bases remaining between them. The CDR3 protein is CATGEAGDTQYF. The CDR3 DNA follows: TGTGCCACAGGCGAAGCGGGCGATACGCAGTATTTT.

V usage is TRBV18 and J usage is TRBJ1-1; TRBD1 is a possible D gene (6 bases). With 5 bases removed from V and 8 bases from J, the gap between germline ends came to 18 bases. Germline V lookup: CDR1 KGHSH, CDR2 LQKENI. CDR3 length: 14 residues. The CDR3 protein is CASSDRGGGHEAFF. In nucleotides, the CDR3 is TGTGCCAGCTCAGATCGAGGGGGAGGTCACGAAGCTTTCTTT.

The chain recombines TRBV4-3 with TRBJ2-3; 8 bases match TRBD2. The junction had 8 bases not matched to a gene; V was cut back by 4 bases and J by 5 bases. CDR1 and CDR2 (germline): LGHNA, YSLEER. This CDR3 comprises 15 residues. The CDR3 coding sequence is TGCGCCAGCAGCCCCGGACTAGCAAGGGGAGATACGCAGTATTTT. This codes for CASSPGLARGDTQYF.

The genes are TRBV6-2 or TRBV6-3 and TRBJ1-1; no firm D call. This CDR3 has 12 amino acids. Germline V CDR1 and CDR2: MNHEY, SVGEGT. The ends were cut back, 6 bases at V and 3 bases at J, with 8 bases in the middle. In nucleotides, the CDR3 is TGTGCCAGCAGCAAGGGCTACACTGAAGCTTTCTTT. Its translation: CASSKGYTEAFF.

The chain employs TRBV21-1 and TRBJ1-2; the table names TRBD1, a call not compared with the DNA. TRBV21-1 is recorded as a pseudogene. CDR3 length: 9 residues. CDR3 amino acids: CASSIGDPF. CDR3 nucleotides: TGTGCCAGCAGCATAGGGGATCCCTTC.

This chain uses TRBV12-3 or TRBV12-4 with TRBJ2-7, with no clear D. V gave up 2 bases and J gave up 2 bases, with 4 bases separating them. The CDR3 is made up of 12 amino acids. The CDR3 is CASSLHPYEQYF. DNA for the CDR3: TGTGCCAGCAGTTTACACCCCTACGAGCAGTACTTC.

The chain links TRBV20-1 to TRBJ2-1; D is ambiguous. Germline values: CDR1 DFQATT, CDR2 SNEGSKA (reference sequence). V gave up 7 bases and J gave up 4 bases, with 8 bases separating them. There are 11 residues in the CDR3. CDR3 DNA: TGCAGTGGGGCGGTTTACAATGAGCAGTTCTTC. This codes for CSGAVYNEQFF.

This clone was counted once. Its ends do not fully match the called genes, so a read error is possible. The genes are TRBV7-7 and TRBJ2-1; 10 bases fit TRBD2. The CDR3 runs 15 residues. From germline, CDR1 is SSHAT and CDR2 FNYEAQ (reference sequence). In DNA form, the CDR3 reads TGTGCTAGCAGCTTAGAACCTAGCGGGAGAAATGAGCAGTTCTTC. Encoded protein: CASSLEPSGRNEQFF.

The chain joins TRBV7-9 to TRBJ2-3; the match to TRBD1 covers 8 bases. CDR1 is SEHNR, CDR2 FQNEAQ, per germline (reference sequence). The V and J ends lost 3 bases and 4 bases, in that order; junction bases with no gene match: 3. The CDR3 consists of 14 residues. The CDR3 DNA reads TGTGCCAGCAGCTTTGACAGGGGACCAGATACGCAGTATTTT. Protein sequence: CASSFDRGPDTQYF.

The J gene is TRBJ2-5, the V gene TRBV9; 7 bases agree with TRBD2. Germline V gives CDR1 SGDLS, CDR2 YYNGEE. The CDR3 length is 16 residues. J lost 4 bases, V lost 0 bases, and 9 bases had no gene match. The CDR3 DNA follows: TGTGCCAGCAGCGTAGGGATGGGAGGGCCGCGAGAGACCCAGTACTTC. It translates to CASSVGMGGPRETQYF.

For the CDR3, the DNA is TGTGCCAGCAGCTCGATACAGGGTAGATACTACGAGCAGTACTTC. Translated: CASSSIQGRYYEQYF. The chain carries TRBV5-8 and TRBJ2-7, with D tentatively TRBD1 (6 bases). V dropped 3 bases and J dropped 3 bases, with 16 bases sitting between them. The CDR3 covers 15 residues. Germline CDR1 is SGHTS and CDR2 is YDEGEE.

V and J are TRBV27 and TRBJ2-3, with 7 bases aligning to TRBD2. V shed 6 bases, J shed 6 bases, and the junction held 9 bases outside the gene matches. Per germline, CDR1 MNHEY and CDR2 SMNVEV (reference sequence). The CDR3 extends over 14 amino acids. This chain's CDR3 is CASRGDMGGDTQYF. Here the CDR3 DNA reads TGTGCCAGCAGGGGAGACATGGGAGGGGATACGCAGTATTTT.

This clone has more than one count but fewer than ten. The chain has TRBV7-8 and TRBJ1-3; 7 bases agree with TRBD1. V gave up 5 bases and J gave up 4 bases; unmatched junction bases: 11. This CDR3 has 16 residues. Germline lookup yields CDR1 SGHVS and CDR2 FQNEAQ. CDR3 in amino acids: CASSPTTGRGGNTIYF. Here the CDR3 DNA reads TGTGCCAGCAGCCCCACGACAGGGCGGGGAGGAAACACCATATATTTT.

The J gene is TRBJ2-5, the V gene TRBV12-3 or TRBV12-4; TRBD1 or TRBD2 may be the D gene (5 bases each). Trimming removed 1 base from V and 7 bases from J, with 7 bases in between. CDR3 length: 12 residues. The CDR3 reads CASSLERGTQYF. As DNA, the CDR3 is TGTGCCAGCAGTTTAGAGAGGGGGACCCAGTACTTC.